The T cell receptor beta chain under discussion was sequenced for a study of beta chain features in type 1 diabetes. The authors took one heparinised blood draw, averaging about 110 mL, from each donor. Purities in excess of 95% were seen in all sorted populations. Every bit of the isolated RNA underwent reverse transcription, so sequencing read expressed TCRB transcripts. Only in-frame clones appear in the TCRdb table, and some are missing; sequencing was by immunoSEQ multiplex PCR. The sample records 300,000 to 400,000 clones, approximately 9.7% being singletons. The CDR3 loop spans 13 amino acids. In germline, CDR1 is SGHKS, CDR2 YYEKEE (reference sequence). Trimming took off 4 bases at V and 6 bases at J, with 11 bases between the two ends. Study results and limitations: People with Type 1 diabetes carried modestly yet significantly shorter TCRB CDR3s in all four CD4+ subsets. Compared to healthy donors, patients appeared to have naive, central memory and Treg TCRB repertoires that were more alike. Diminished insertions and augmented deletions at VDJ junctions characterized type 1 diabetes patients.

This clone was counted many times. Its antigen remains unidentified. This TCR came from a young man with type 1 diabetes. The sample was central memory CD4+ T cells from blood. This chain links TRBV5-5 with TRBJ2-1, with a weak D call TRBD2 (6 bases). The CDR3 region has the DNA TGTGCCAGCAGCGAGGGACTTATCAATGAGCAGTTCTTC. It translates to CASSEGLINEQFF.